This TCR beta chain comes out of a study of T cell changes during pregnancy in multiple sclerosis. Repertoires were generated with immunoSEQ multiplex PCR, while TCRdb's copy carries only in-frame clones and drops some. The sample has more than 45,000 clones, 90% to 95% seen once. V dropped 0 bases and J dropped 4 bases, with 13 bases sitting between them. The CDR3 totals 15 residues. Germline CDR1 and CDR2: LGHNA and YNFKEQ. This clone occurred a few times. The V gene is TRBV4-2, the J gene TRBJ2-7; D gene unclear. The sequences come from CD4+ T cells from peripheral blood mononuclear cells, collected in the first trimester of pregnancy. The TCR originated in a female donor with multiple sclerosis, enrolled in a pregnancy study. The CDR3 here is CASSQDLTENYEQYF. In DNA, the CDR3 is TGTGCCAGCAGCCAAGATTTGACGGAGAATTACGAGCAGTACTTC.